This is a list of T cell receptor beta chains from one sample in a study of T cell changes during pregnancy in multiple sclerosis. Data came from immunoSEQ multiplex PCR; TCRdb stores just in-frame clones and leaves some out. The profile shows tens of thousands of clones, about 90% of them singletons. The sample consisted of CD4+ T cells from peripheral blood mononuclear cells, taken after pregnancy. These TCRs come from a female donor in good health, enrolled as a control in a pregnancy study. Each CDR3 is given with its conserved first and last residue. A D gene is named only where the DNA matches it firmly. The size entry is marked missing in some rows and otherwise reads once, few, many or a size class.

CDR3,DNA,J,V,D,size
CASSFDRSLATEAFF,TGTGCCAGCAGCTTCGACCGGAGCTTGGCCACTGAAGCTTTCTTT,TRBJ1-1,TRBV13,NA,NA
CASGLISGPGGEKLFF,TGTGCTAGTGGTTTGATTTCCGGTCCAGGGGGCGAAAAACTGTTTTTT,TRBJ1-4,TRBV12-5,TRBD1,NA
CAARTGGYNEQFF,TGTGCCGCGCGGACAGGGGGGTACAATGAGCAGTTCTTC,TRBJ2-1,TRBV10-3,TRBD1,NA
CASSEGTGLDYGYTF,TGTGCCAGCAGTGAAGGGACAGGGCTCGACTATGGCTACACCTTC,TRBJ1-2,TRBV2,TRBD1,NA
CASSATASRGYTF,TGTGCCAGCAGTGCAACCGCCTCTCGGGGCTACACCTTC,TRBJ1-2,TRBV25-1,NA,NA
CASSLLSGEFAEAFF,TGTGCCAGCAGTTTATTGTCAGGGGAGTTCGCTGAAGCTTTCTTT,TRBJ1-1,TRBV28,NA,NA
CASSTLGAGGRETQYF,TGTGCCAGTAGTACCCTGGGAGCGGGGGGGCGGGAGACCCAGTACTTC,TRBJ2-5,TRBV19,TRBD2,once
CASSLLPGGYTEAFF,TGTGCCAGCAGCTTACTACCAGGGGGCTACACTGAAGCTTTCTTT,TRBJ1-1,TRBV7-3,TRBD1,NA
CASSLRSGRRDGELFF,TGTGCCAGCAGCCTTCGTTCGGGCCGGCGGGACGGGGAGCTGTTTTTT,TRBJ2-2,TRBV11-2,NA,NA
CAGAQGHNQPQHF,TGTGCCGGAGCACAGGGACACAATCAGCCCCAGCATTTT,TRBJ1-5,TRBV30,NA,NA
CASSPPLEQETQYF,TGTGCCAGCTCACCACCGCTTGAGCAAGAGACCCAGTACTTC,TRBJ2-5,TRBV18,NA,NA
CAWSKRDNQPQHF,TGTGCCTGGAGTAAGAGGGATAATCAGCCCCAGCATTTT,TRBJ1-5,TRBV30,NA,NA
CATSRGRATDTQYF,TGTGCCACCAGCAGAGGCAGGGCCACAGATACGCAGTATTTT,TRBJ2-3,TRBV15,NA,NA
CSAGTGVYEQYF,TGCAGCGCCGGGACAGGGGTCTACGAGCAGTACTTC,TRBJ2-7,TRBV29-1,TRBD1,NA
CASSLAGTGAMGTQYF,TGTGCCAGCAGCTTGGCCGGGACAGGGGCGATGGGGACCCAGTACTTC,TRBJ2-5,TRBV5-4,TRBD1,NA
CASSPRSAGPNTGELFF,TGTGCCAGCAGCCCCCGTTCTGCGGGGCCCAACACCGGGGAGCTGTTTTTT,TRBJ2-2,TRBV9,NA,NA
CASSFPQGETQYF,TGCGCCAGCAGCTTCCCCCAGGGGGAGACCCAGTACTTC,TRBJ2-5,TRBV5-1,NA,once
CASSQDNNRGRTGTYNEQFF,TGTGCCAGCAGCCAAGATAACAACCGCGGAAGGACAGGGACCTACAATGAGCAGTTCTTC,TRBJ2-1,TRBV4-2,TRBD1,NA
CASNRAGDSYEQYF,TGTGCCAGCAACAGGGCGGGGGACTCCTACGAGCAGTACTTC,TRBJ2-7,TRBV4-2,NA,NA
CASSVGDRATGELFF,TGTGCCAGCAGCGTAGGAGACAGGGCAACCGGGGAGCTGTTTTTT,TRBJ2-2,TRBV9,TRBD1,NA
CASRGSGNTIYF,TGTGCCAGCCGGGGCTCTGGAAACACCATATATTTT,TRBJ1-3,TRBV6-6,NA,NA
CASSPGRGTNEKLFF,TGTGCCAGCAGCCCCGGACGAGGGACTAATGAAAAACTGTTTTTT,TRBJ1-4,TRBV5-8,NA,NA
CASSLWGQGEAFF,TGTGCCAGCAGTTTATGGGGACAGGGTGAAGCTTTCTTT,TRBJ1-1,TRBV28,TRBD1,NA
CATKGQGADTQYF,TGTGCCACCAAAGGACAGGGGGCTGATACGCAGTATTTT,TRBJ2-3,TRBV18,TRBD1,once
CASSPQGAASNQPQHF,TGTGCCAGTTCACCACAGGGGGCGGCAAGCAATCAGCCCCAGCATTTT,TRBJ1-5,TRBV19,TRBD1,NA
CASSLDLGTSPTGELFF,TGTGCCAGCAGCTTGGATCTCGGGACTAGCCCGACCGGGGAGCTGTTTTTT,TRBJ2-2,TRBV5-4,TRBD2,NA
CASSLGRGPVNTEAFF,TGTGCCAGCAGCTTAGGAAGGGGTCCTGTGAACACTGAAGCTTTCTTT,TRBJ1-1,TRBV7-9,NA,NA
CAWRARGGRTEAFF,TGTGCCTGGAGGGCACGGGGGGGACGCACTGAAGCTTTCTTT,TRBJ1-1,TRBV30,NA,few
CASSPLQGSNQPQHF,TGTGCCAGCAGTCCCTTGCAGGGCAGCAATCAGCCCCAGCATTTT,TRBJ1-5,TRBV28,NA,once
CASSYGTAYGYTF,TGTGCCAGCAGCTACGGGACAGCCTATGGCTACACCTTC,TRBJ1-2,TRBV5-6,TRBD1,NA
CASSVGRVAGELFF,TGTGCCAGCAGCGTAGGGCGGGTAGCCGGGGAGCTGTTTTTT,TRBJ2-2,TRBV9,NA,NA
CASSASPGQGSYTF,TGTGCCAGCAGCGCCTCCCCGGGACAGGGGAGCTACACCTTC,TRBJ1-2,TRBV7-2,TRBD1,NA
CASSLGRSTNTGELFF,TGCGCCAGCAGCTTGGGCCGCAGTACGAACACCGGGGAGCTGTTTTTT,TRBJ2-2,TRBV5-1,NA,NA
CASSPTGPSYNEQFF,TGTGCCAGCTCACCGACAGGGCCCTCCTACAATGAGCAGTTCTTC,TRBJ2-1,TRBV18,TRBD1,NA
CASSEGRDGYTF,TGTGCCAGCAGTGAGGGGCGCGATGGCTACACCTTC,TRBJ1-2,TRBV6-1,NA,NA
CASSFTSGGPYEQYF,TGTGCCAGCAGCTTTACTAGCGGGGGACCCTACGAGCAGTACTTC,TRBJ2-7,TRBV11-2,TRBD2,NA
CASSQSSQGPSPYEQYF,TGCGCCAGCAGCCAATCGAGTCAGGGGCCGTCTCCCTACGAGCAGTACTTC,TRBJ2-7,TRBV4-3,NA,NA
CASSSLQGDNQPQHF,TGTGCCAGCAGTTCACTACAGGGAGACAATCAGCCCCAGCATTTT,TRBJ1-5,TRBV6-5,NA,NA
CASSFKGQNYGYTF,TGTGCCAGCAGCTTTAAGGGACAGAATTATGGCTACACCTTC,TRBJ1-2,TRBV7-2,TRBD1,once
CASSLAAGSTGNTIYF,TGCGCCAGCAGCTTGGCTGCAGGATCGACTGGAAACACCATATATTTT,TRBJ1-3,TRBV5-1,NA,NA
CASSLGPTLNTEAFF,TGTGCCAGCAGCTTAGGCCCGACATTGAACACTGAAGCTTTCTTT,TRBJ1-1,TRBV11-2,NA,once
CASSQEGTGRTDTQYF,TGTGCCAGCAGCCAAGAAGGGACAGGTCGCACAGATACGCAGTATTTT,TRBJ2-3,TRBV14,TRBD1,NA
CASSRDSSYEQYF,TGTGCCAGCAGCCGCGACAGCTCCTACGAGCAGTACTTC,TRBJ2-7,TRBV11-2,NA,NA
CATLRTVSSTEAFF,TGTGCCACCCTACGGACAGTCTCCTCCACTGAAGCTTTCTTT,TRBJ1-1,TRBV6-1,NA,NA
CASSLTGQTNEKLFF,TGTGCCAGCAGCTTAACGGGACAGACTAATGAAAAACTGTTTTTT,TRBJ1-4,TRBV7-3,TRBD1,NA
CASSPLGRGYNSPLHF,TGTGCCAGCTCACCGTTGGGCAGGGGATATAATTCACCCCTCCACTTT,TRBJ1-6,TRBV18,NA,NA
CASSGPRDRFSYGYTF,TGTGCCAGCAGCGGGCCCCGGGACAGATTTTCCTATGGCTACACCTTC,TRBJ1-2,TRBV5-4,TRBD1,NA
CASSLGVTLGGTDTQYF,TGCGCCAGCAGCTTGGGAGTCACCCTTGGAGGCACAGATACGCAGTATTTT,TRBJ2-3,TRBV5-1,NA,NA
CASSLDAPDRTHRDEQYF,TGCGCCAGCAGCTTGGATGCCCCGGACAGGACCCACAGAGACGAGCAGTACTTC,TRBJ2-7,TRBV5-1,TRBD1,NA
CGPPGSYEQYF,TGTGGCCCGCCGGGTTCCTACGAGCAGTACTTC,TRBJ2-7,TRBV21-1,NA,NA
CASRATGTNYGYTF,TGTGCCAGCAGGGCGACAGGTACCAACTATGGCTACACCTTC,TRBJ1-2,TRBV27,NA,NA
CASSSTSGSTDTQYF,TGTGCCAGCAGCTCCACTAGCGGGAGCACAGATACGCAGTATTTT,TRBJ2-3,TRBV5-6,TRBD2,NA